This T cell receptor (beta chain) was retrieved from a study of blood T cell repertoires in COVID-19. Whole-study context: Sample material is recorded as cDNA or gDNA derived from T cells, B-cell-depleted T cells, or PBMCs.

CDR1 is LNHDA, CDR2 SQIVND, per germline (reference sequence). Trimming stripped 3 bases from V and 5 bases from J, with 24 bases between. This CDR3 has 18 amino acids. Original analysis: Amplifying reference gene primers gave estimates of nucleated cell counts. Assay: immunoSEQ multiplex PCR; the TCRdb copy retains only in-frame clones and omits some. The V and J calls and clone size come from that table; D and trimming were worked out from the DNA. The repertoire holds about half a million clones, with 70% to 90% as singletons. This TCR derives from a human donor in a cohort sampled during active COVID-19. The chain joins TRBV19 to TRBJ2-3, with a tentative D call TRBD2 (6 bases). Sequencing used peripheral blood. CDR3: CASSIRTLGGLRGDTQYF. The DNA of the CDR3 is TGTGCCAGTAGTATTAGGACTTTGGGAGGTCTTAGGGGAGATACGCAGTATTTT.